This record looks at one T cell receptor beta chain sequence and its context. This clonotype showed up many times. This receptor's antigen is unknown. Base qualities are missing; no much larger clone stands one base away. This sample stems from a study of identical twins (dated by TCRdb to 2016 to 2017). Notes on the research overall: To test whether fetal clonotypes persist, this study deep-sequenced TCR alpha and beta repertoires from monozygotic twins, from unrelated adults of various ages, and from cord blood. To rule out contamination, replicate twin experiments were performed at different times with different library preparation protocols. Results the study describes overall, beyond this receptor: In monozygotic twins, out-of-frame TCR alpha sharing was systematically underestimated by recombination models, although the models agreed with sharing between unrelated individuals. Invariant T cells such as MAIT and iNKT could partly confound zero-insertion analyses, though diverse VJ usage argued against this for most clonotypes. In beta out-of-frame sequences, excess twin sharing was weaker, because having fewer shared sequences lowered the signal-to-noise ratio. Compared with coincidental sharing between unrelated individuals, out-of-frame TCR alpha sequences shared between twins had an excess of sequences with low generation probability. Because the same donors could not be followed over many years, conclusions were based on cross-sectional statistical analysis. Fewer insertions were carried by abundant cord blood beta clonotypes; a weaker similar trend was observed in young adult naive repertoires, while no such trend was observed in memory repertoires.

The CDR3 spans 14 residues, from the cysteine through the phenylalanine. Only the CDR3 DNA is retained, 42 bases long and in frame from the first base. Trimming at the junction amounts to 2 bases on V and 0 bases on J, and the germline ends lie 10 bases apart. For CDR1 and CDR2, the germline V gene (reference sequence) lists DFQATT and SNEGSKA. The method behind the library was 5' RACE. Instrument used: Illumina HiSeq 2000. A universal primer binding site was introduced by template switching, and a unique molecular identifier was present in the final cDNA, enabling accurate counting of TCR cDNA molecules. Specific primers in the conserved constant-segment region were used to synthesize first-strand cDNA for TCR alpha and beta chains. To control for contamination, every cDNA library carried two barcodes: a SMART-Mk sample barcode plus Illumina barcodes. TruSeq adapter sequences, together with Illumina sample barcodes, were added in two successive PCR steps. Sequencing of the TCR alpha and beta cDNA libraries was done on the Illumina HiSeq platform using custom primers. On the authors' methods: Unique molecular identifiers were extracted from raw reads with MiGEC, and CDR3 positions were determined with MiXCR. For each individual, recombination models were inferred using an EM algorithm with the repgenHMM and IGoR tools. The tcR package in R was used for shared clonotype analysis, with sharing normalized by the product of cloneset sizes. To study raw recombination free of thymic and clonal selection effects, out-of-frame nonproductive sequences were analyzed. TCRdb reran the public reads through fastp at Q25 and MiXCR, keeping productive beta chains. Records with the same CDR3 protein are collapsed into one entry carrying the most frequent genes and DNA. In this record, the V and J calls reflect TCRdb's handling and not the investigators' own analysis. Present in this sample are approximately 240,000 distinct CDR3 sequences, around 15% of which were seen just once. The ten largest clones represent approximately 8.2% of the sample.

Only healthy Caucasian donors were included. Miltenyi CD45RO+ enrichment and human naive T-cell isolation kits were used to isolate memory (CD45RO+) and naive T cells from PBMC. The receptor chain draws on TRBV20-1 and TRBJ2-5; there is no confident call for the D gene. The source material was memory (CD45RO+) T cells sorted from blood. Explained via the paper, the cell subset or site label denotes: CD45RO+ enriched T cells. This TCR came from a woman under 30 in good health. The DNA sequence follows: TGCAGTGCTAGATGGTGGGCGGACCAAGAGACCCAGTACTTC. Its translation reads: CSARWWADQETQYF.